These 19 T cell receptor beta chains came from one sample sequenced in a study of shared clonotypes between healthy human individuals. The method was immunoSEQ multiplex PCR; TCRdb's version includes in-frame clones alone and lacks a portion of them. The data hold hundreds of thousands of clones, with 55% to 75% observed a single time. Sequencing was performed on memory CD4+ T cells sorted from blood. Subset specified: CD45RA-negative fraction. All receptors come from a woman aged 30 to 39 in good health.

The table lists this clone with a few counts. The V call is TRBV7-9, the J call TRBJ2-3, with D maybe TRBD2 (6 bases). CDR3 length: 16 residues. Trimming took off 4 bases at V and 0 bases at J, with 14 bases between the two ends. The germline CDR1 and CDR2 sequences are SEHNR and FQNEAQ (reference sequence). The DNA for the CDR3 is TGTGCCAGCAGCTCCGGACTACATCCTAGCACAGATACGCAGTATTTT. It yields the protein CASSSGLHPSTDTQYF. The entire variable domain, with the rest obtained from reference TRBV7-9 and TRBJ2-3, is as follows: DTGVSQNPRHKITKRGQNVTFRCDPISEHNRLYWYRQTLGQGPEFLTYFQNEAQLEKSRLLSDRFSAERPKGSFSTLEIQRTEQGDSAMYLCASSSGLHPSTDTQYFGPGTRLTVL.

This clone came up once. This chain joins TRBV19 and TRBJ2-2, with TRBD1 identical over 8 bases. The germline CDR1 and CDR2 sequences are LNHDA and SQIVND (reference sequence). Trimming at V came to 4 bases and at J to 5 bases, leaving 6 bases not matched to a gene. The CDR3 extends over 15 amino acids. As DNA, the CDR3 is TGTGCCAGTAGTAGACGACAGGGGTATACCGGGGAGCTGTTTTTT. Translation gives CASSRRQGYTGELFF.

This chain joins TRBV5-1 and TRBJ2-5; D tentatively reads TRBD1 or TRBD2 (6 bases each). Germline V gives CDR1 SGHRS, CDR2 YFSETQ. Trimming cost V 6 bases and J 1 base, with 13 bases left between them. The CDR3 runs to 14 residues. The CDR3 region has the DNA TGCGCCAGCAACCTAGGGGGGTTCCAAGAGACCCAGTACTTC. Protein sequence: CASNLGGFQETQYF.

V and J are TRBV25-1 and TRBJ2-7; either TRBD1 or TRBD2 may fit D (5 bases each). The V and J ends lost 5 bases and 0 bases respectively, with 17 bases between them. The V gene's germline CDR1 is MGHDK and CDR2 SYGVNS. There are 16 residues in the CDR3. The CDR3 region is CASSSGTGTPSYEQYF. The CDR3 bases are TGTGCCAGCAGTTCAGGTACCGGGACGCCCTCCTACGAGCAGTACTTC.

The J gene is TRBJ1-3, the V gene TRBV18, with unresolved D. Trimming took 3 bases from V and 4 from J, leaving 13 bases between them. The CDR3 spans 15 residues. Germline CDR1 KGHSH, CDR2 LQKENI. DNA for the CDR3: TGTGCCAGCTCACCTCAAGGAGAACAAGGAAACACCATATATTTT. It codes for CASSPQGEQGNTIYF.

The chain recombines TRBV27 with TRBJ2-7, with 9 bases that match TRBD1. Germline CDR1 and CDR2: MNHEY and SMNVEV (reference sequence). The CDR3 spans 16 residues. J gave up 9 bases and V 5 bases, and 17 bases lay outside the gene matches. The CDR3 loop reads CASSLLPGQGMERQYF. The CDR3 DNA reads TGTGCCAGCAGTCTCCTTCCGGGACAGGGTATGGAACGGCAGTACTTC.

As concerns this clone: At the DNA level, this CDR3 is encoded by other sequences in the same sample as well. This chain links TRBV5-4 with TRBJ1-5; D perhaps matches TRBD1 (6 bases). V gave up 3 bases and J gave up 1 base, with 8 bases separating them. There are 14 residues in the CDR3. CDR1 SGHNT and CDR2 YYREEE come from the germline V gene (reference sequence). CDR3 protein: CASSSDRSNQPQHF. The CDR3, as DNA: TGTGCCAGCAGCTCGGACAGAAGCAATCAGCCCCAGCATTTT.

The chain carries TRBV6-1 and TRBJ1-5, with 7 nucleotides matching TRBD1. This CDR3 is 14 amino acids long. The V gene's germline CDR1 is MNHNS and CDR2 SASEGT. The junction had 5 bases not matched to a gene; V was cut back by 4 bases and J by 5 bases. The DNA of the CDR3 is TGTGCCAGCAGTGTATCAACAGGGGATCAGCCCCAGCATTTT. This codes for CASSVSTGDQPQHF.

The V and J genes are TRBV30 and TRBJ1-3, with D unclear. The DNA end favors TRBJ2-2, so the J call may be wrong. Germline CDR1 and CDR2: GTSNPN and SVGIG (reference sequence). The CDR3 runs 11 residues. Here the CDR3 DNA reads TGTGCCTGGAGTGTGCAAGGGGAGCTGTTTTTT. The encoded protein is CAWSVQGELFF.

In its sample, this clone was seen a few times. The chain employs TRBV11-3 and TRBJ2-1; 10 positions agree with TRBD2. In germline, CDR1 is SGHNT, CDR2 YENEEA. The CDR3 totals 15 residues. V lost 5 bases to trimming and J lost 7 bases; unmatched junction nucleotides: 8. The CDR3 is CASSPASGSNNEQFF. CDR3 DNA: TGTGCCAGCAGCCCCGCTAGCGGGAGTAATAATGAGCAGTTCTTC.

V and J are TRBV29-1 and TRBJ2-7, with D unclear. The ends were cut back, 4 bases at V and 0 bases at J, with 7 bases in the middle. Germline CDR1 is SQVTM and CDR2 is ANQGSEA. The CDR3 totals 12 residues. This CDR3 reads CSVGRDSYEQYF. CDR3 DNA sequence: TGCAGCGTTGGGCGAGACTCCTACGAGCAGTACTTC.

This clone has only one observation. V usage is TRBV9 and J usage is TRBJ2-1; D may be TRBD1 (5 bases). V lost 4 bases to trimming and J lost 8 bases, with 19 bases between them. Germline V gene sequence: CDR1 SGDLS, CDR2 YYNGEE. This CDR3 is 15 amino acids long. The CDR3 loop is CASSPRHLQADEQFF. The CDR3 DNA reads TGTGCCAGCAGCCCTAGGCACTTACAGGCCGATGAGCAGTTCTTC.

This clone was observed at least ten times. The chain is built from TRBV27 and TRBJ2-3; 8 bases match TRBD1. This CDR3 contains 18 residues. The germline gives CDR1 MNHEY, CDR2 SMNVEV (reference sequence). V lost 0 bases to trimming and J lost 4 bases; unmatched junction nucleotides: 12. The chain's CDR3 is CASSLSIRTGRVADTQYF. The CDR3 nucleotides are TGTGCCAGCAGTTTATCGATAAGGACAGGGCGAGTAGCAGATACGCAGTATTTT.

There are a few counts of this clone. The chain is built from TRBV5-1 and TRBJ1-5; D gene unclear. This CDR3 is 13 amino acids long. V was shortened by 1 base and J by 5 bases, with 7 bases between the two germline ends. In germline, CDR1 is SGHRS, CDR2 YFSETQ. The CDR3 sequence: CASSLTSYQPQHF. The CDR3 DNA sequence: TGCGCCAGCAGCTTGACCAGCTATCAGCCCCAGCATTTT.

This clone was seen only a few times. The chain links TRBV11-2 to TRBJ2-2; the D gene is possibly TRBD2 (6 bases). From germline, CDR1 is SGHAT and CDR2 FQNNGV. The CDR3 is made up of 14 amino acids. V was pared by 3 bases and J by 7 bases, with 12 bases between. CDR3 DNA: TGTGCCAGCAGCTTGGGGACTTTGGACGGGGAGCTGTTTTTT. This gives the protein CASSLGTLDGELFF.

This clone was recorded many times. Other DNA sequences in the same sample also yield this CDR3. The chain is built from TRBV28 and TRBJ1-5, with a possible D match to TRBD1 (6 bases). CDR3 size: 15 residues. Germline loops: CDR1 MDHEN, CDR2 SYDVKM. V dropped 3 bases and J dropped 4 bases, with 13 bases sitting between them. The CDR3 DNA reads TGTGCCAGCAGTTTTGCGGGGGCGAGAAATCAGCCCCAGCATTTT. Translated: CASSFAGARNQPQHF.

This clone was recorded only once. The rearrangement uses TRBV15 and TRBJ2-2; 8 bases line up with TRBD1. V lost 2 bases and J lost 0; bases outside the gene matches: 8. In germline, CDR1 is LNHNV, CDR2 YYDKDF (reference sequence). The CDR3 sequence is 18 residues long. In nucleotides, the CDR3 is TGTGCCACCAGCAGACGCGGACAGGGAGGCCCGAACACCGGGGAGCTGTTTTTT. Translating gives CATSRRGQGGPNTGELFF.

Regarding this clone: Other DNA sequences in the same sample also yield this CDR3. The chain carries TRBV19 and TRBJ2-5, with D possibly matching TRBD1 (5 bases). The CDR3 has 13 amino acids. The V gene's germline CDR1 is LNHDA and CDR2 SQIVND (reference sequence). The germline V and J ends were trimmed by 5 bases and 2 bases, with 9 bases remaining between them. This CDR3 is CASSGQGQETQYF. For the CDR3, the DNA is TGTGCCAGTAGTGGCCAGGGTCAAGAGACCCAGTACTTC.

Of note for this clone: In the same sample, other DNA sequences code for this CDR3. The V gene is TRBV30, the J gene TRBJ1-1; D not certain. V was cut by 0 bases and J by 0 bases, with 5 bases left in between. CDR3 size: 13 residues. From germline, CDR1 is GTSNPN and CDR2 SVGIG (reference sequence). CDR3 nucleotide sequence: TGTGCCTGGAGTGTAGACGTGAACACTGAAGCTTTCTTT. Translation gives CAWSVDVNTEAFF.